This T cell receptor (beta chain) was profiled in a study of early T cells in non-severe SARS-CoV-2 infection. Turning to the study itself: Chains from this unsorted whole-blood bulk RNA could not be paired.

The CDR3 covers 10 residues. Germline CDR1 reads MDHEN; CDR2 reads SYDVKM. Trimming stripped 5 bases from V and 8 bases from J, with 6 bases between. This clonotype was seen more than once but under ten times. TCRdb re-analysed the 5' RACE reads in MiXCR, keeping a single row per CDR3 protein. The sample includes 75,000 or so distinct CDR3 sequences, 11% to 15% of them seen just once. This chain uses TRBV28 with TRBJ1-1; D is uncertain. The sequence derives from an adult who was a healthcare worker with PCR-confirmed SARS-CoV-2 infection or an uninfected control (not recorded which). Source material: whole blood. The CDR3 is CASSTVEAFF. The CDR3 nucleotides are TGTGCCAGCAGTACCGTAGAAGCTTTCTTT.